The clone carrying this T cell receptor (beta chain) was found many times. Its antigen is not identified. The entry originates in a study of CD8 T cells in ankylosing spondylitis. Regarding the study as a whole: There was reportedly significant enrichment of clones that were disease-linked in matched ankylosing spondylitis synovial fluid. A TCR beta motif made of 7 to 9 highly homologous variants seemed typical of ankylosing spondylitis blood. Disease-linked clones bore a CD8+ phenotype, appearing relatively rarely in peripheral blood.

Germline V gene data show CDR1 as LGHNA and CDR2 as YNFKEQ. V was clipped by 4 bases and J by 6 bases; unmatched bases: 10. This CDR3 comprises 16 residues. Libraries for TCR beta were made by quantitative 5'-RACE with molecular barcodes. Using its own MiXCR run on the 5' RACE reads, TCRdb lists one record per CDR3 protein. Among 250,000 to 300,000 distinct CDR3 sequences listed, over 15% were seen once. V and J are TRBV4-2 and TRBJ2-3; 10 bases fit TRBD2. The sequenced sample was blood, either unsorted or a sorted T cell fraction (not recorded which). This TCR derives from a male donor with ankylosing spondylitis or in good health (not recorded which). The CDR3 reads CASSPTSGRAVDTQYF. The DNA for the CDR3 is TGTGCCAGCAGCCCGACGAGCGGGAGGGCCGTGGATACGCAGTATTTT.